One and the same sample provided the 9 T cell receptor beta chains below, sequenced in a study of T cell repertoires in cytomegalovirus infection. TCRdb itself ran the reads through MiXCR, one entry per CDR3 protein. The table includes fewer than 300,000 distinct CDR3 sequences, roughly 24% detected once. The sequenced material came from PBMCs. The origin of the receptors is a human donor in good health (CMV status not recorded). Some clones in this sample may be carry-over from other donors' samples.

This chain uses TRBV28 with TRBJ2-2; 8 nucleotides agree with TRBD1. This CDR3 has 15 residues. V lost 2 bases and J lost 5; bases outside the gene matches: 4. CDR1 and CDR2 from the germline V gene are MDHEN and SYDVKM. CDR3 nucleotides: TGTGCCAGCAGTTTACTGACAGGGGATACCGGGGAGCTGTTTTTT. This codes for CASSLLTGDTGELFF. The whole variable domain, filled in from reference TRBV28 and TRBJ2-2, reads DVKVTQSSRYLVKRTGEKVFLECVQDMDHENMFWYRQDPGLGLRLIYFSYDVKMKEKGDIPEGYSVSREKKERFSLILESASTNQTSMYLCASSLLTGDTGELFFGEGSRLTVL.

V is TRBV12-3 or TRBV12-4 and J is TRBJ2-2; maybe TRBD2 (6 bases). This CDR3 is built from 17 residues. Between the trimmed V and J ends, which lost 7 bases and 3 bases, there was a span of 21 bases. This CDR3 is CASTPGLRTLDTGELFF. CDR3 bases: TGTGCCAGCACCCCGGGACTGAGGACCCTCGACACCGGGGAGCTGTTTTTT.

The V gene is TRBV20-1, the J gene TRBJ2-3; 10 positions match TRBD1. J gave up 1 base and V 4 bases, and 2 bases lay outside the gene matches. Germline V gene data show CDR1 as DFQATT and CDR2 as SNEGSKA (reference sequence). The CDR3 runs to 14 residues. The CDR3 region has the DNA TGCAGTGCTAAAGGGACAGGGGGCACAGATACGCAGTATTTT. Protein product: CSAKGTGGTDTQYF.

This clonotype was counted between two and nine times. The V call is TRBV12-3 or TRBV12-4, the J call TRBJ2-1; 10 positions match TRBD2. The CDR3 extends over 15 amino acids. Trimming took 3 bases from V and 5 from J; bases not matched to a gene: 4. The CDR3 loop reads CASSFSSGRDNEQFF. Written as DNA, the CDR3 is TGTGCCAGCAGTTTTTCTAGCGGGAGAGACAATGAGCAGTTCTTC.

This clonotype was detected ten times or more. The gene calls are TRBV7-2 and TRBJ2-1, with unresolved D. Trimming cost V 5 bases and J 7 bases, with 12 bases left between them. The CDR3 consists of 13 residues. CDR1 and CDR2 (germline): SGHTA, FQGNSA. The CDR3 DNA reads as TGTGCCAGCAGCCACCACCCCTTGAATGAGCAGTTCTTC. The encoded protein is CASSHHPLNEQFF.

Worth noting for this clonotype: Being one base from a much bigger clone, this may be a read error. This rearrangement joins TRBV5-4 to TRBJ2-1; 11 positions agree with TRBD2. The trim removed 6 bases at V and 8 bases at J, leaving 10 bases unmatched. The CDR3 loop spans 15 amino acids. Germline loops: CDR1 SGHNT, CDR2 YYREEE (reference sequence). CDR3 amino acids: CASNFGLAGYYEQFF. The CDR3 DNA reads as TGTGCCAGCAACTTCGGACTAGCGGGTTACTATGAGCAGTTCTTC.

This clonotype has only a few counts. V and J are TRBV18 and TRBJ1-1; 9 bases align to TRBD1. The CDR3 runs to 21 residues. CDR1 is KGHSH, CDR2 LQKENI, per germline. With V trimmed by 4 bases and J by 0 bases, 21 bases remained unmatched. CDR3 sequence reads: CASSRLGTGWNMLPMNTEAFF. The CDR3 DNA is TGTGCCAGCTCACGTCTGGGGACAGGGTGGAACATGCTACCCATGAACACTGAAGCTTTCTTT.

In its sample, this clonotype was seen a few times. The DNA for the CDR3 is TGTGCCAGCAGCCCGAAGGTACAGGGGAAAACTGAAGCTTTCTTT. Its translation: CASSPKVQGKTEAFF. The gene calls are TRBV5-4 and TRBJ1-1, with 7 bases that match TRBD1. Germline V gene data show CDR1 as SGHNT and CDR2 as YYREEE (reference sequence). The CDR3 runs to 15 residues. Trimming removed 4 bases from V and 5 bases from J; junction bases left unmatched: 11.

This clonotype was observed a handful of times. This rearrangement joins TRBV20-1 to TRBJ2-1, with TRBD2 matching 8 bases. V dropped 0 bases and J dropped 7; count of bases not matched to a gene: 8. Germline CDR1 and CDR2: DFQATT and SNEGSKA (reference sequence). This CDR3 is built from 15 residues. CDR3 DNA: TGCAGTGCTAGAGATCAATCGGTAGCGGGGAATGAGCAGTTCTTC. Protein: CSARDQSVAGNEQFF.